This TCR beta chain was profiled in a study of post-analysis software for immune sequencing data. The overall study: As for disease course, relapsing-remitting, secondary progressive and progressive-relapsing multiple sclerosis were all included. Whole-study results and caveats: Patients used about 5 TRBV segments, including TRBV5-6, TRBV5-1 and TRBV20-1, more often than controls. Samples from one preparation batch, clustered by F measure, grouped strongly together.

A note on this clonotype: Its antigen remains unidentified.

Carried by the TCR beta cDNA libraries were unique molecular identifiers. TCRdb called the PCR reads again in MiXCR, with one record for every CDR3 protein. The table includes hundreds of thousands of distinct CDR3 sequences, 30% detected once. V was shortened by 5 bases and J by 4 bases, with 15 bases between the two germline ends. Germline V lookup: CDR1 MNHEY, CDR2 SMNVEV (reference sequence). The CDR3 consists of 15 residues. This TCR came from a girl aged 10 to 17 with multiple sclerosis. The V call is TRBV27, the J call TRBJ1-5, with a weak D call TRBD1 (6 bases). Material: blood. CDR3: CASSPQGTKNQPQHF. The CDR3 DNA follows: TGTGCCAGCAGTCCCCAGGGGACTAAGAATCAGCCCCAGCATTTT.